This is a list of T cell receptor beta chains from one sample in a study of blood T cell repertoires in COVID-19. Clones were sequenced by immunoSEQ multiplex PCR, and TCRdb holds only the in-frame ones, with some missing. The profile shows about 200,000 clones, around nine tenths of them singletons. The material sequenced was peripheral blood. These receptors were obtained from a man aged 35-49 years with acute or convalescent COVID-19. Both conserved end residues are part of each CDR3. The D gene is left open where the match is weak. Only some rows state a clone size, as once, few, many or a class for expanded clones.

v_call	clone_size	d_call	j_call	cdr3_nt	cdr3_aa
TRBV28	once	TRBD2	TRBJ2-3	TGTGCCAGCGAGAGCGGGGGGGCCGAAGATACGCAGTATTTT	CASESGGAEDTQYF
TRBV6-5	.	TRBD1	TRBJ1-2	TGTGCCAGCTACCGAGGGGGCTCTAACTATGGCTACACCTTC	CASYRGGSNYGYTF
TRBV10-3	.	TRBD1	TRBJ1-2	TGTGCCATCAGGACCGGGACAGGGGACTATGGCTACACCTTC	CAIRTGTGDYGYTF
TRBV19	.	TRBD1	TRBJ2-5	TGTGCCAGTAGTCTGGGACAGGGGGTGAGTCGGTACTTC	CASSLGQGVSRYF
TRBV18	.	.	TRBJ2-7	TGTGCCAGCTCACCACCATCGCAGGGTGTATACGAGCAGTACTTC	CASSPPSQGVYEQYF
TRBV19	.	.	TRBJ2-2	TGTGCCACCGATCCAGGAACCGGGGAGCTGTTTTTT	CATDPGTGELFF
TRBV6-6	.	.	TRBJ1-5	TGTGCCAGTTCAACAGGGAATCGACAGCCCCAGCATTTT	CASSTGNRQPQHF
TRBV30	.	TRBD1	TRBJ1-2	TGTGCCTGGAGTCCGACAGGGAGCTATGGCTACACCTTC	CAWSPTGSYGYTF
TRBV6-5	once	.	TRBJ1-2	TGTGCCAGCAGTACTCAGGGGATCTCAGGCTACACCTTC	CASSTQGISGYTF
TRBV30	.	.	TRBJ2-6	TGTGCCTGGAGCAGGGATTCCGGGGCCAACGTCCTGACTTTC	CAWSRDSGANVLTF
TRBV7-9	.	.	TRBJ1-4	TGTGCCAGCAGCTTAGCGACTCCTTTTAATGAAAAACTGTTTTTT	CASSLATPFNEKLFF
TRBV29-1	once	.	TRBJ2-3	TGCAGCGTTGTACAACCCCCTAGCACAGATACGCAGTATTTT	CSVVQPPSTDTQYF
TRBV10-3	.	TRBD2	TRBJ2-1	TGTGCCATCAGTGAATTACTAGCGGGGAACAATGAGCAGTTCTTC	CAISELLAGNNEQFF
TRBV18	.	.	TRBJ2-7	TGTGCCAGCTCACCACCGGAATGGGGCAGGGGCATCGAGCAGTACTTC	CASSPPEWGRGIEQYF
TRBV23-1	few	TRBD1	TRBJ2-5	TGCGCCAGCAGTCAATTCCCGGGCCGGGACAGCCAAGAGACCCAGTACTTC	CASSQFPGRDSQETQYF
TRBV19	.	TRBD1	TRBJ1-4	TGTGCCAGTAGTTTCCGACAGGGGGCTAATGAAAAACTGTTTTTT	CASSFRQGANEKLFF
TRBV15	.	TRBD2	TRBJ2-3	TGTGCCACCAGCAGAGTAGCGGGGGTCACAGATACGCAGTATTTT	CATSRVAGVTDTQYF
TRBV20-1	.	.	TRBJ2-7	TGCAGTGCTAGAGTAATCTACGAGCAGTACTTC	CSARVIYEQYF
TRBV6-1	.	.	TRBJ2-7	TGTGCCAGCAGTGAATTAAGGGTGGAGGGATACGAGCAGTACTTC	CASSELRVEGYEQYF
TRBV18	.	TRBD1	TRBJ2-1	TGTGCCAGCTCACCTCGAGGACAGGGGAGAGTAGGTGAGCAGTTCTTC	CASSPRGQGRVGEQFF
TRBV7-2	.	TRBD1	TRBJ1-4	TGTGCCAGCAGCCCCGACAGGGGCGATGAAAAACTGTTTTTT	CASSPDRGDEKLFF
TRBV19	.	.	TRBJ1-1	TGTGCCAGTAGTATATCAGGAAACACTGAAGCTTTCTTT	CASSISGNTEAFF
TRBV15	.	TRBD1	TRBJ2-7	TGTGCCACCAGCAGAGAGTGGACAGGGACCTACGAGCAGTACTTC	CATSREWTGTYEQYF
TRBV6-2/TRBV6-3	.	.	TRBJ1-1	TGTGCCAGCAGTTACTCGAGGATGGGTGTTGAGACTGAAGCTTTCTTT	CASSYSRMGVETEAFF